The 10 T cell receptor beta chains below come from one sample, sequenced in a study of cytomegalovirus exposure and HLA in healthy donors. The PCR made use of 60 Vbeta and 13 Jbeta primers. Sequencing was performed with immunoSEQ multiplex PCR; in TCRdb, only in-frame clones are kept and a portion is missing. The sample has under 200,000 clones, about an eighth seen once. The sample consisted of PBMCs. The origin of the receptors is a man aged 50-60 years in good health and CMV-seropositive.

This clone came up a few times. The V and J genes are TRBV14 and TRBJ2-3; 9 bases are shared with TRBD1. Germline V lookup: CDR1 SGHDN, CDR2 FVKESK. The trim removed 3 bases at V and 4 bases at J, leaving 11 bases unmatched. The CDR3 contains 17 residues. CDR3 region: CASSQHLGQGLADTQYF. CDR3 DNA: TGTGCCAGCAGCCAGCACCTCGGACAGGGGTTGGCAGATACGCAGTATTTT.

The chain recombines TRBV5-4 with TRBJ2-1; TRBD1 is a possible D gene (6 bases). Per the germline V gene, CDR1 is SGHNT and CDR2 is YYREEE (reference sequence). CDR3 length equals 14 residues. V was shortened by 4 bases and J by 4 bases, with 12 bases between the two germline ends. CDR3 in DNA: TGTGCCAGCAGCCAAAAGACAGGTTACAATGAGCAGTTCTTC. It specifies CASSQKTGYNEQFF.

The V and J genes are TRBV4-2 and TRBJ1-1, with TRBD1 matching over 7 bases. Germline trimming cut 1 base from V and 2 bases from J; bases unmatched to any gene: 4. Germline CDR1 LGHNA, CDR2 YNFKEQ. This CDR3 is 15 amino acids long. The CDR3 DNA is TGTGCCAGCAGCCAAGGACAGGGCGTTAACACTGAAGCTTTCTTT. Translating it yields CASSQGQGVNTEAFF.

This clone came up a few times. The chain is built from TRBV28 and TRBJ2-7, with 8 bases aligning to TRBD1. The V gene end was trimmed by 6 bases and the J gene end by 7 bases; junction bases not matched to a gene: 11. This CDR3 comprises 14 residues. Germline CDR1 MDHEN, CDR2 SYDVKM. Here the CDR3 reads CASSSPGQGIEQYV. DNA of the CDR3: TGTGCCAGCAGCTCGCCCGGACAGGGAATTGAGCAGTACGTC.

Note on this clone: In the same sample, other DNA sequences code for this CDR3. The J gene is TRBJ1-1, the V gene TRBV25-1, with 9 bases matching TRBD1. Germline loops: CDR1 MGHDK, CDR2 SYGVNS. This CDR3 spans 15 amino acids. Unmatched junction bases numbered 12, after V lost 10 bases and J lost 3 bases. Here the CDR3 reads CATEPGQGFDTEAFF. The CDR3 DNA is TGTGCCACCGAACCGGGACAGGGTTTTGACACTGAAGCTTTCTTT.

This clone was detected only a few times. The conserved final phenylalanine or tryptophan is absent from the CDR3, which likely points to a read error. The J gene is TRBJ1-1, the V gene TRBV7-2; 7 positions agree with TRBD1. The CDR3 spans 13 residues. Germline V gives CDR1 SGHTA, CDR2 FQGNSA. V lost 1 base, J lost 6 bases, and 2 bases stayed unmatched. The CDR3 DNA follows: TGTGCCAGCAGCTTAGACAGGGGTGCTGAAGCTTTCGTT. Protein sequence: CASSLDRGAEAFV.

The chain combines TRBV5-3 with TRBJ1-5, with D perhaps matching TRBD1 (5 bases). TRBV5-3 is known as an ORF, though its function is uncertain. V lost 5 bases and J 10 bases, leaving 19 bases between the germline ends. The CDR3 has 14 amino acids. The CDR3 loop reads CARSGGVGTLPQHF. In DNA, the CDR3 is TGTGCCAGAAGTGGGGGGGTCGGAACTTTACCCCAGCATTTT.

V is TRBV25-1 and J is TRBJ2-5; D might be TRBD1 (5 bases). The CDR3 runs 12 residues. V dropped 7 bases and J dropped 5 bases, with 11 bases sitting between them. Germline lookup yields CDR1 MGHDK and CDR2 SYGVNS. DNA of the CDR3: TGTGCCAGCAATAAGGGGCTGGAGACCCAGTACTTC. Encoded protein: CASNKGLETQYF.

This chain joins TRBV12-5 and TRBJ1-2, with a weak D call TRBD1 (5 bases). V was cut by 0 bases and J by 4 bases, with 15 bases left in between. The length of the CDR3 is 16 residues. Germline CDR1 is LGHNT and CDR2 is FRNRAP. The CDR3 DNA is TGTGCTAGTGGTTTGGTACATCAGGGACTGGCCTATGGCTACACCTTC. This gives the protein CASGLVHQGLAYGYTF.

The chain carries TRBV27 and TRBJ2-5, with TRBD1 matching 9 bases. After removal of 8 bases from V and 4 bases from J, the junction contained 5 bases not matched to a gene. From germline, CDR1 is MNHEY and CDR2 SMNVEV (reference sequence). The CDR3 spans 13 residues. The CDR3 bases are TGTGCCAGCGGGACAGGGTCTGGAGAGACCCAGTACTTC. Translation gives CASGTGSGETQYF.